These T cell receptor beta chains were read from a single sample in a study of blood T cells in healthy people across ages. Each CDR3 protein is one row after TCRdb ran MiXCR on the 5' RACE reads. The sample has over 1,500,000 distinct CDR3 sequences, about 50% seen once. The sample comprised blood. The receptors were gathered from a woman aged 40 to 55 in good health. Both conserved end residues are part of each CDR3. Fields, in order: clone size, V gene, D gene, J gene, CDR3 length, CDR3 DNA, CDR3 protein. D genes are given only for firm matches. A clone size is listed for some rows: how often the clone was seen (once, few, many), or a class if it is expanded.

>-|TRBV12-5|TRBD2|TRBJ2-1|21
TGTGCTAGTGGTTTTGGAGGTACCGGACTAGCGGGGGGGCAAGAAAACAATGAGCAGTTCTTC
CASGFGGTGLAGGQENNEQFF
>once|TRBV28|-|TRBJ2-5|11
TGCGCCAGCAGTTCTCAGGGGGGCGAGTACTTC
CASSSQGGEYF
>-|TRBV20-1|-|TRBJ2-5|15
TGCAGTGCTGGAGGAAGGACCGGGTCTAGGGGGACCCAGTACTTC
CSAGGRTGSRGTQYF
>-|TRBV12-3/TRBV12-4|-|TRBJ2-1|11
TGTGCCAGCAGTTTAAAGTGTGAGCAGTTCTTC
CASSLKCEQFF
>-|TRBV6-5|TRBD1|TRBJ1-1|14
TGTGCCAGCAGTTCGACAGGGGGGTTCACTGAAGCTTTCTTT
CASSSTGGFTEAFF
>-|TRBV14|-|TRBJ2-1|12
TGTGCCAGCAGCCAAGACCCGAGACAGTCGTTCTTC
CASSQDPRQSFF
>-|TRBV15|-|TRBJ2-3|13
TGTGCCACCAGCCTCGGGTTGACAGATACGCAGTATTTT
CATSLGLTDTQYF
>-|TRBV29-1|-|TRBJ1-2|13
TGCAGCGTTGACGATGGCCAGACGTATGGCTACACCTTC
CSVDDGQTYGYTF
>-|TRBV7-2|TRBD2|TRBJ2-5|17
TGTGCCAGCAGCTTGGGACTAGCGGGGGGTAGAGGAGAGACCCAGTACTTC
CASSLGLAGGRGETQYF
>few|TRBV15|TRBD2|TRBJ2-5|15
TGTGCCACCAGCCCAGAGCGGGGGTTCCAAGAGACCCAGTACTTC
CATSPERGFQETQYF
>-|TRBV29-1|TRBD1|TRBJ2-3|15
TGCAGCGTTCCCTTAGGGGACAGGGGGCCAGATACGCAGTATTTT
CSVPLGDRGPDTQYF
>few|TRBV20-1|-|TRBJ2-6|18
TGTAGTGCCCCACCCAGGGTTTTTCGGCACTCTGGGGCCAACGTCCTGACTTTC
CSAPPRVFRHSGANVLTF
>-|TRBV4-2|TRBD1|TRBJ1-6|16
TGTGCCAGCAGCCGCCTTGAACAGGGGCAGAATTCACCCCTCCACTTT
CASSRLEQGQNSPLHF
>-|TRBV12-3/TRBV12-4|-|TRBJ1-5|17
TGTGCCAGCAGTTTCGGGAATAGGGGTGCGAGCAATCAGCCCCAGCATTTT
CASSFGNRGASNQPQHF
>-|TRBV5-1|-|TRBJ1-2|14
TGCGCCAGCCACTATGGTGGAGCTAACTATGGCTACACCTTC
CASHYGGANYGYTF
>-|TRBV20-1|-|TRBJ1-1|12
TGCAGTGCCCGTGGGGGCAGACGGGAGGCTTTCTTT
CSARGGRREAFF
>-|TRBV10-3|TRBD1|TRBJ2-5|13
TGTGCCGTGGGACAGGGGGTAGGGGAGACCCAGTACTTC
CAVGQGVGETQYF
>-|TRBV7-2|-|TRBJ2-6|17
TGTACCATCGTTTTGGAGCATCTTAGCTCTGGGGCCAACGTCCTGACTTTC
CTIVLEHLSSGANVLTF
>-|TRBV24-1|-|TRBJ2-7|14
TGTGCCACCAGTGATAACCAGAGCGGTAAGGCCCAGTACTTC
CATSDNQSGKAQYF
>-|TRBV5-6|-|TRBJ1-4|15
TGTGCCAGCAGAGTTACCACTTCAACTAATGAAAAACTGTTTTTT
CASRVTTSTNEKLFF
>-|TRBV5-5|-|TRBJ2-6|17
TGTGCCAGCAGCTTACACGGAGAGATTCCTGGGGCCAACGTCCTGACTTTC
CASSLHGEIPGANVLTF
>few|TRBV14|-|TRBJ2-1|16
TGTGCCAGCAGCCAAGGGCTAGGTGTGTCCTACAATGAGCAGTTCTTC
CASSQGLGVSYNEQFF
>-|TRBV6-5|TRBD2|TRBJ2-3|17
TGTGCCAGCAGTTTACGACGACTAGCGGGGGCAACAGATACGCAGTATTTT
CASSLRRLAGATDTQYF
>few|TRBV4-3|-|TRBJ1-6|15
TGCGCCAGCAGCCAAGATATAGGGGCGGGTTCACCCCTCCACTTT
CASSQDIGAGSPLHF
>-|TRBV27|TRBD2|TRBJ2-7|16
TGTGCCAGCAGCCTACTAGCGGGGGGGCAATTTGACGAGCAGTACTTC
CASSLLAGGQFDEQYF
>-|TRBV6-6|-|TRBJ2-1|12
TGTGCCACAGAGGGGGTATACAATGAGCAGTTCTTC
CATEGVYNEQFF
>-|TRBV11-1|-|TRBJ1-2|16
TGTGCCAGCAGCTTTTCCCTCGGGCCAGCTAACTATGGCTACACCTTC
CASSFSLGPANYGYTF
>-|TRBV7-2|-|TRBJ2-5|15
TGTGCCAGCAGCTTAGAATTTGGTATCCAAGAGACCCAGTACTTC
CASSLEFGIQETQYF
>-|TRBV12-3/TRBV12-4|-|TRBJ2-1|15
TGTGCCAGCAGCCCTAGAGCAGGGCATAGGAATGAGCAGTTCTTC
CASSPRAGHRNEQFF
>-|TRBV6-6|-|TRBJ1-3|16
TGTACCAGCAGTTACTCCCCCGACAGGTCTGGAAACACCATATATTTT
CTSSYSPDRSGNTIYF
>-|TRBV21-1|-|TRBJ2-3|22
TGTGCCAGCAGTAAACCGACGCCACGACTAGCGGGGGGGCCCTATAGCACAGATACGCAGTATTTT
CASSKPTPRLAGGPYSTDTQYF
>-|TRBV3-1|TRBD1|TRBJ1-2|17
TGTGCCAGCAGCCAAATGGACAGGGAGGACGTATCACATGGCTACACCTTC
CASSQMDREDVSHGYTF
>-|TRBV20-1|-|TRBJ2-6|15
TGCAGTGCTACGCAGCCCAGCTCTGGGGCCAACGTCCTGACTTTC
CSATQPSSGANVLTF
>-|TRBV7-2|-|TRBJ1-2|15
TGTGCCAGCAGCGCCCAAGAGACCCCCAAGGTTGGCTACACCTTC
CASSAQETPKVGYTF
>once|TRBV28|TRBD1|TRBJ1-5|15
TGTGCCAGCAGTGAGGACAGGGTCCGGAATCAGCCCCAGCATTTT
CASSEDRVRNQPQHF
>-|TRBV7-2|-|TRBJ2-6|18
TGTGCCAGCAGCTTCGCGACTCTGGAGATCTCTGGGGCCAACGTCCTGACTTTC
CASSFATLEISGANVLTF
>-|TRBV27|TRBD2|TRBJ2-1|17
TGTGCCAGCAGTAAGGGCGGTAGAAGCGGGGGTATGAATGAGCAGTTCTTC
CASSKGGRSGGMNEQFF
>-|TRBV7-7|-|TRBJ1-2|13
TGTGCTAGCCCCGGACCCCCACCCTCTGGCTACACCTTC
CASPGPPPSGYTF
>-|TRBV5-1|-|TRBJ2-5|14
TGCGCCAGCAGCGGCGGAGAGAGAGGAGAGACCCAGTACTTC
CASSGGERGETQYF
>few|TRBV11-2|-|TRBJ2-5|16
TGTGCCAGCAGCTTAGGTCAGCTAGCTGTGCAAGAGACCCAGTACTTC
CASSLGQLAVQETQYF
>-|TRBV20-1|-|TRBJ2-1|13
TGCAGTGCTAGCCGCGGCGTGGGCAATGAGCAGTTCTTC
CSASRGVGNEQFF
>many|TRBV7-9|-|TRBJ2-7|12
TGTGCCAGCAGCCTAGTACAGGGCGAGCAGTACTTC
CASSLVQGEQYF
>-|TRBV20-1|TRBD1|TRBJ2-7|14
TGCAGTGCCATGGAAGGGACAGGTACGGACGAGCAGTACTTC
CSAMEGTGTDEQYF
>few|TRBV29-1|TRBD2|TRBJ2-1|17
TGCAGCGTTTTACTAGCGGGGGGGCTACCCTCCTACAATGAGCAGTTCTTC
CSVLLAGGLPSYNEQFF
>-|TRBV6-1|TRBD2|TRBJ2-7|15
TGTGCCAGCAGCGGACCGGGACTAGTCTACTACGAGCAGTACTTC
CASSGPGLVYYEQYF
>-|TRBV5-4|TRBD1|TRBJ2-7|15
TGTGCCAGCAGCGAGACAGGGGGAATCCCCTACGAGCAGTACTTC
CASSETGGIPYEQYF
>-|TRBV10-3|-|TRBJ2-7|13
TGTGCCACACGGACAGAAGACTCCTACGAGCAGTACTTC
CATRTEDSYEQYF
>-|TRBV2|-|TRBJ2-7|11
TGTGCCAGCACTACCGGGGGCGAGCAGTACTTC
CASTTGGEQYF
>few|TRBV6-2/TRBV6-3|-|TRBJ2-7|14
TGTGCCAGCAGTTACCGGGGCTTCTCCTACGAGCAGTACTTC
CASSYRGFSYEQYF
>few|TRBV7-2|TRBD1|TRBJ2-1|15
TGTGCCAGCAGCTTAGATGGCAGGGGGATTGATGAGCAGTTCTTC
CASSLDGRGIDEQFF
>-|TRBV20-1|-|TRBJ2-1|15
TGCAGTGCTACTAGGACAGTACGAAGATACAATGAGCAGTTCTTC
CSATRTVRRYNEQFF